The present TCR beta chain was sequenced within a study of CD8 T cells in Susac syndrome. Study-wide results and caveats: As acknowledged by the study, its TCR sequencing and HLA analysis included a relatively small number of individuals.

The CDR3 has 19 amino acids. With 1 base clipped from V and 0 bases from J, the junction kept 10 bases outside the gene matches. Germline V gene lookup returns CDR1 DFQATT and CDR2 SNEGSKA (reference sequence). In the case of this clonotype: Its matching antigen is unknown.

RNA was extracted with the RNeasy kit, and a quantity of about 0.45 to 1 ug was reverse transcribed using random hexamers. immunoSEQ multiplex PCR amplified TCR beta CDR3 across 54 Vbeta, 13 Jbeta. TCRdb re-called the immunoSEQ multiplex PCR reads with MiXCR, one entry per CDR3 protein. Altogether around 140,000 distinct CDR3 sequences are present, roughly 96% being singletons, with the ten largest covering approximately 0.11%. The sequenced material came from CD4+ T cells from PBMCs. The source of this sequence is a human donor with multiple sclerosis. The chain uses TRBV20-1 and TRBJ1-5, with TRBD1 matching over 12 bases. This CDR3 is CSARATGTGGFYSNQPQHF. The CDR3, as DNA: TGCAGTGCTAGAGCTACTGGGACAGGGGGCTTCTATAGCAATCAGCCCCAGCATTTT.